This T cell receptor (beta chain) emerged from a study of T cells expressing NK-cell markers. Study-level information: Among eight sequenced donors, seven carried HCMV seropositivity while one was seronegative.

CDR1 is MDHEN, CDR2 SYDVKM, per germline. The CDR3 contains 17 residues. Reanalyzing the 5' RACE reads, TCRdb keeps one entry per CDR3 protein, without DNA. The sample table includes about 110,000 distinct CDR3 sequences. Sequences were obtained from blood T cells: a sorted CD56 or NKG2C T cell subset, CD4+ or CD8+ T cells, or bulk PBMC T cells (not recorded which). The chain links TRBV28 to TRBJ2-5; TCRdb's D call, TRBD1, is unchecked because there is no DNA. This receptor was taken from a woman between 18 and 70 years old in good health. The chain's CDR3 is CASSLPPGQGRRETQYF. The full variable domain, completed using reference TRBV28 and TRBJ2-5, is DVKVTQSSRYLVKRTGEKVFLECVQDMDHENMFWYRQDPGLGLRLIYFSYDVKMKEKGDIPEGYSVSREKKERFSLILESASTNQTSMYLCASSLPPGQGRRETQYFGPGTRLLVL.